This T cell receptor beta chain was sequenced in a study of regulatory T cells in long-lasting Graves disease. Assembly of TCR beta libraries relied on iRepertoire HTBI primers together with Arm-PCR of CDR3 regions. From the multiplex PCR reads, TCRdb called clonotypes with MiXCR, one entry per CDR3 protein. The sample has a few hundred thousand distinct CDR3 sequences; about 22% are singletons. Stated time point: persistent/refractory GD, antithyroid drugs over 5 years with positive TRAb. PBMC RNA was the source of the TCR library. EDTA tubes held 9 to 10 milliliters of peripheral blood from each patient. This clonotype has at least ten counts. Trimming took 7 bases from V and 7 from J, leaving 19 bases between them. The germline V gene has CDR1 MNHNS and CDR2 SASEGT. This CDR3 spans 15 amino acids.

This sample comprised peripheral blood mononuclear cells (PBMCs), obtained when the disease was refractory, from a patient treated with antithyroid drugs. The sequence derives from a female donor with Graves disease. The chain uses TRBV6-1 and TRBJ2-2; D tentatively reads TRBD1 or TRBD2 (5 bases each). The CDR3 DNA reads as TGTGCCAGCACCAAAAGGGACCCCATCATCGGGGAGCTGTTTTTT. It translates to CASTKRDPIIGELFF.